This entry concerns a single T cell receptor (beta chain). This entry is derived from a study of cytomegalovirus exposure and HLA in healthy donors. Across the whole study: Findings of an earlier analysis included about 100 million unique TCR beta sequences from 190 million or so T cells.

Researchers ran the PCR with 60 Vbeta and 13 Jbeta primers. In the original processing: In a later analysis, of around 85 million unique beta chains, some 10 million appeared in at least two donors. The protocol was immunoSEQ multiplex PCR, while the TCRdb copy is restricted to in-frame clones and leaves out a portion. Clone size and the V and J calls come from that table; the DNA yielded D and trimming. In all, the sample yields 95,000 to 110,000 clones. Germline CDR1 MDHEN, CDR2 SYDVKM. The CDR3 contains 14 residues. Trimming took 1 base from V and 8 from J, leaving 11 bases between them. J is TRBJ1-4 and V is TRBV28, with D unclear. The clonotype originates from a man aged 40-55 years in good health and CMV-seronegative. Sequences were obtained from PBMCs. The CDR3 loop reads CASSLSGRLEKLFF. The DNA for the CDR3 is TGTGCCAGCAGTTTATCTGGCAGATTAGAAAAACTGTTTTTT.